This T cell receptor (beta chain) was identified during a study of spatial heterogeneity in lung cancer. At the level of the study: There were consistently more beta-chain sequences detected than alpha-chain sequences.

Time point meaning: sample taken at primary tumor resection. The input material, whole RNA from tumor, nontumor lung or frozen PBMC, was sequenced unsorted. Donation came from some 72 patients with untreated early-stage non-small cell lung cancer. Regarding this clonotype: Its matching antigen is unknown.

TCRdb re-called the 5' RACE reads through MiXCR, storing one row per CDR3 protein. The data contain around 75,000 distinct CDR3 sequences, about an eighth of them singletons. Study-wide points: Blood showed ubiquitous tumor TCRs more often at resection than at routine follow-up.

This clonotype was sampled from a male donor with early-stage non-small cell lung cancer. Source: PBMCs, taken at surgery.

The CDR3 DNA reads as TGTGCCAGCAGAATAGGGACAGCTGGAAACACCATATATTTT. Its translation: CASRIGTAGNTIYF. The chain carries TRBV6-5 and TRBJ1-3, with TRBD1 matching 7 bases. The J segment lost 2 bases and the V segment lost 6 bases, leaving 4 bases of the junction unmatched. Germline values: CDR1 MNHEY, CDR2 SVGAGI. The CDR3 contains 14 residues.